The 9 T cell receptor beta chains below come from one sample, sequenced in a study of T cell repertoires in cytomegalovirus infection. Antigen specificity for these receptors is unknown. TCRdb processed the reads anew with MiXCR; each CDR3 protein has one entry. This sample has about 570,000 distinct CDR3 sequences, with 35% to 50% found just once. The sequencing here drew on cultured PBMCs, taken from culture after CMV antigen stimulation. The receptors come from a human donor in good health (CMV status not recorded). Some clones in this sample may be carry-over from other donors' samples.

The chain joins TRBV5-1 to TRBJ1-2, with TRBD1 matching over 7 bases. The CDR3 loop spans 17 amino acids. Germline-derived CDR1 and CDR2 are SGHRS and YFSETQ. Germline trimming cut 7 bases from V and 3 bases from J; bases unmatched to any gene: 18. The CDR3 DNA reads TGCGCCAGCGCGCTAGGGGGCGATTTTTTCCGATACTATGGCTACACCTTC. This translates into CASALGGDFFRYYGYTF.

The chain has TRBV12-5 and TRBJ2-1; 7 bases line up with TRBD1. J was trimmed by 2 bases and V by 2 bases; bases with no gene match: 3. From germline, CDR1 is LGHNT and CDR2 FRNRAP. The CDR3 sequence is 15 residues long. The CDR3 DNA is TGTGCTAGTGGTTTGAAGCAGGGGGCCTACAATGAGCAGTTCTTC. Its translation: CASGLKQGAYNEQFF.

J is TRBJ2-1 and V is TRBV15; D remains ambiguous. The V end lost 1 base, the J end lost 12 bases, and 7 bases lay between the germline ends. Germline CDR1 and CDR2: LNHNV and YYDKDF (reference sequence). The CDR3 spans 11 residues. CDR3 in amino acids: CATSRGVGQFF. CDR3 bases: TGTGCCACCAGCAGAGGAGTCGGGCAGTTCTTC.

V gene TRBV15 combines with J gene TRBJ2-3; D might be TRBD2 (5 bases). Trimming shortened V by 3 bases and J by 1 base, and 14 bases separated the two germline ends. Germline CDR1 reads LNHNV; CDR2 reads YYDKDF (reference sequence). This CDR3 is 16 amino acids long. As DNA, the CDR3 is TGTGCCACCAGCAGCGCTCTACTAGGCGGCACAGATACGCAGTATTTT. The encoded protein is CATSSALLGGTDTQYF.

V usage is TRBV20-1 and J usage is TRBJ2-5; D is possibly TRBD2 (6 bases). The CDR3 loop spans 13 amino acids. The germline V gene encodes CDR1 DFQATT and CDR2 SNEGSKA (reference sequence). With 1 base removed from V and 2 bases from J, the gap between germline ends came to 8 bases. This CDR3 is CSARVGGQETQYF. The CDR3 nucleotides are TGCAGTGCTAGAGTGGGAGGACAAGAGACCCAGTACTTC.

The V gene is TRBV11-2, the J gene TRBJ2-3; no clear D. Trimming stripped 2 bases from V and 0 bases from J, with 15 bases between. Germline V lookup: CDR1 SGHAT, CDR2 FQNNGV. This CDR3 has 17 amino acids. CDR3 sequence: CASSLLGDLTSTDTQYF. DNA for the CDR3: TGTGCCAGCAGCTTACTTGGTGACTTGACTAGCACAGATACGCAGTATTTT.

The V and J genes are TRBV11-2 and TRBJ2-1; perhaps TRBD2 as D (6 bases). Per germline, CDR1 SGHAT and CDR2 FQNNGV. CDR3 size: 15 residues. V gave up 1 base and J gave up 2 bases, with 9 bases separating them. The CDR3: CASSLGTTPYNEQFF. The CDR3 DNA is TGTGCCAGCAGCTTAGGGACTACCCCCTACAATGAGCAGTTCTTC.

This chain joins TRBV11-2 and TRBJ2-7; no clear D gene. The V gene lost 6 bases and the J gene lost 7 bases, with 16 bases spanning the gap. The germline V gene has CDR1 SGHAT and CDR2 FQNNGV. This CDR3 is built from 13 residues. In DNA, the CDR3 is TGTGCCAGCAGTGTTTTTATCAGTCGAGAGCAGTACTTC. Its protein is CASSVFISREQYF. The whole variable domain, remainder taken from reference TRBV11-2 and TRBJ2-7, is EAGVAQSPRYKIIEKRQSVAFWCNPISGHATLYWYQQILGQGPKLLIQFQNNGVVDDSQLPKDRFSAERLKGVDSTLKIQPAKLEDSAVYLCASSVFISREQYFGPGTRLTVT.

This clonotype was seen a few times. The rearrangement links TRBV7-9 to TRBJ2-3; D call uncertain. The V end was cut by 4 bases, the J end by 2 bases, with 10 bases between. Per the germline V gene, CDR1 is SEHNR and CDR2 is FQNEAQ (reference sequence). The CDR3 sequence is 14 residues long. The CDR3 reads CASSSSRFTDTQYF. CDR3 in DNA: TGTGCCAGCAGCTCGTCTAGATTCACAGATACGCAGTATTTT. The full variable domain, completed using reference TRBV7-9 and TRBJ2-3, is DTGVSQNPRHKITKRGQNVTFRCDPISEHNRLYWYRQTLGQGPEFLTYFQNEAQLEKSRLLSDRFSAERPKGSFSTLEIQRTEQGDSAMYLCASSSSRFTDTQYFGPGTRLTVL.